This TCR beta chain was identified during a study of blood T cell repertoires in COVID-19. Study-wide context: In each case, the material was cDNA or gDNA derived from T cells, B-cell-depleted T cells, or PBMCs.

Germline CDR1 reads SGHTA; CDR2 reads FQGNSA. CDR3 length equals 14 residues. Trimming at V came to 5 bases and at J to 2 bases, leaving 5 bases not matched to a gene. The repertoire was sequenced with immunoSEQ multiplex PCR; TCRdb's copy has only in-frame clones and lacks some. The table has roughly 26,000 clones, approximately 92% seen once. This clone was counted once. The chain is built from TRBV7-2 and TRBJ2-5; 7 bases match TRBD1. The TCR sequence derives from a human donor in a cohort sampled during active COVID-19. The source material was peripheral blood. CDR3 sequence: CASSDRTGQETQYF. The CDR3 nucleotides are TGTGCCAGCAGCGACCGGACAGGACAAGAGACCCAGTACTTC. Complete variable domain (other parts from reference TRBV7-2 and TRBJ2-5): GAGVSQSPSNKVTEKGKDVELRCDPISGHTALYWYRQSLGQGLEFLIYFQGNSAPDKSGLPSDRFSAERTGGSVSTLTIQRTQQEDSAVYLCASSDRTGQETQYFGPGTRLLVL.